This is a list of T cell receptor beta chains from one sample in a study of blood T cell repertoires in COVID-19. Profiling relied on immunoSEQ multiplex PCR, and the TCRdb table lists in-frame clones only, not all of them. The top ten hold approximately 3.9% of the sample, which has about 110,000 clones, over 65% seen once. Sequencing was done on a sample of peripheral blood. Source of these receptors: a woman aged 80 or older with acute or convalescent COVID-19. Both conserved end residues are part of each CDR3. D genes are given only for firm matches. Size tells how often a clone was seen (once, few, many) or the class of an expanded clone, and some rows leave it out.

V gene: TRBV3-1/TRBV3-2; D gene: -; J gene: TRBJ2-7; clone size: -; CDR3 DNA: TGTGCCAGCTTTCTCCTACCTCAACCCACCCCCTCCTACGAGCAGTACTTC; CDR3 protein: CASFLLPQPTPSYEQYF
V gene: TRBV25-1; D gene: TRBD1; J gene: TRBJ2-7; clone size: once; CDR3 DNA: TGTGCCAGCAGTGATCGGACAGGGGGTTTCTACGAGCAGTACTTC; CDR3 protein: CASSDRTGGFYEQYF
V gene: TRBV5-1; D gene: TRBD1; J gene: TRBJ1-4; clone size: -; CDR3 DNA: TGCGCCAGCACCTACGCCTATAGGGGGCGGGATGAAAAACTGTTTTTT; CDR3 protein: CASTYAYRGRDEKLFF
V gene: TRBV29-1; D gene: -; J gene: TRBJ1-5; clone size: -; CDR3 DNA: TGCAGCGTTGAAGACAGGGCCAGGGTACAGCCCCAGCATTTT; CDR3 protein: CSVEDRARVQPQHF
V gene: TRBV7-9; D gene: -; J gene: TRBJ2-3; clone size: once; CDR3 DNA: TGTGCCAGCAGCTTCTGGCTTGGCACAGATACGCAGTATTTT; CDR3 protein: CASSFWLGTDTQYF
V gene: TRBV6-6; D gene: TRBD1; J gene: TRBJ2-5; clone size: -; CDR3 DNA: TGTGCCAGCAGTTTACTTACAGGGGGAGAGACCCAGTACTTC; CDR3 protein: CASSLLTGGETQYF
V gene: TRBV2; D gene: -; J gene: TRBJ1-3; clone size: -; CDR3 DNA: TGTGCCAGCAGCGAAACTTCTGGAAACACCATATATTTT; CDR3 protein: CASSETSGNTIYF
V gene: TRBV19; D gene: TRBD2; J gene: TRBJ2-7; clone size: -; CDR3 DNA: TGTGCCAGTACCCCGAGCCGGGGGGGTTCCTACGAGCAGTACTTC; CDR3 protein: CASTPSRGGSYEQYF
V gene: TRBV6-1; D gene: TRBD1; J gene: TRBJ2-3; clone size: -; CDR3 DNA: TGTGCCAGCAGTGAAGTTTATCGGACAGGGGGCCCAGATACGCAGTATTTT; CDR3 protein: CASSEVYRTGGPDTQYF
V gene: TRBV7-2; D gene: TRBD2; J gene: TRBJ2-2; clone size: -; CDR3 DNA: TGTGCCAGCAGGCCGGGGGGGCGCACCACCGGGGAGCTGTTTTTT; CDR3 protein: CASRPGGRTTGELFF
V gene: TRBV19; D gene: -; J gene: TRBJ1-1; clone size: -; CDR3 DNA: TGTGCCAGTAGTATCGGGACTCTAACTGAAGCTTTCTTT; CDR3 protein: CASSIGTLTEAFF
V gene: TRBV7-2; D gene: TRBD2; J gene: TRBJ2-7; clone size: once; CDR3 DNA: TGTGCCAGCAGCTTAGGGGTGGGAGGGGCCTACGAGCAGTACTTC; CDR3 protein: CASSLGVGGAYEQYF
V gene: TRBV7-8; D gene: TRBD1; J gene: TRBJ1-5; clone size: few; CDR3 DNA: TGTGCCAGCAGCCCCCGGACAGGGGACGGCGGTCAGCCCCAGCATTTT; CDR3 protein: CASSPRTGDGGQPQHF
V gene: TRBV9; D gene: TRBD2; J gene: TRBJ2-1; clone size: -; CDR3 DNA: TGTGCCAGCAGCCCAGTAGCGGGAGACTACAATGAGCAGTTCTTC; CDR3 protein: CASSPVAGDYNEQFF
V gene: TRBV11-3; D gene: -; J gene: TRBJ2-3; clone size: -; CDR3 DNA: TGTGCCAGCAGCTTAGCCGAGCAGGGGACAGATACGCAGTATTTT; CDR3 protein: CASSLAEQGTDTQYF
V gene: TRBV7-2; D gene: -; J gene: TRBJ2-7; clone size: -; CDR3 DNA: TGTGCCAGCAGCTTGTGGCGGGGCTACGAGCAGTACTTC; CDR3 protein: CASSLWRGYEQYF
V gene: TRBV2; D gene: TRBD1; J gene: TRBJ2-4; clone size: -; CDR3 DNA: TGTGCCAGCAGGGCCGGGACAGGGAACATTCAGTACTTC; CDR3 protein: CASRAGTGNIQYF
V gene: TRBV21-1; D gene: -; J gene: TRBJ1-1; clone size: -; CDR3 DNA: TGTGCCAGCAGCCCCGGGACAGGGAAACCTGAAGCTTTCTTT; CDR3 protein: CASSPGTGKPEAFF
V gene: TRBV3-1/TRBV3-2; D gene: -; J gene: TRBJ2-1; clone size: once; CDR3 DNA: TGTGCACCGAGGGCAGACCCTGGTGAGCAGTTCTTC; CDR3 protein: CAPRADPGEQFF
V gene: TRBV29-1; D gene: -; J gene: TRBJ1-1; clone size: few; CDR3 DNA: TGCAGCGTTGGATGGGGGCTGAACACTGAAGCTTTCTTT; CDR3 protein: CSVGWGLNTEAFF
V gene: TRBV28; D gene: -; J gene: TRBJ2-3; clone size: once; CDR3 DNA: TGTGCCAGCAGTTTCGGAGCGCGGCTAAATACGCAGTATTTT; CDR3 protein: CASSFGARLNTQYF
V gene: TRBV5-4; D gene: TRBD1; J gene: TRBJ2-3; clone size: -; CDR3 DNA: TGTGCCAGCAGCTTGCGGGGACAGACCTACACAGATACGCAGTATTTT; CDR3 protein: CASSLRGQTYTDTQYF
V gene: TRBV9; D gene: TRBD1; J gene: TRBJ2-3; clone size: -; CDR3 DNA: TGTGCCAGCAAACCCGGGACAGAAACAGATACGCAGTATTTT; CDR3 protein: CASKPGTETDTQYF
V gene: TRBV28; D gene: -; J gene: TRBJ2-7; clone size: -; CDR3 DNA: TGTGCCAGCAGTGCGCACCAGGGGAACCCTTACTACGAGCAGTACTTC; CDR3 protein: CASSAHQGNPYYEQYF
V gene: TRBV29-1; D gene: TRBD1; J gene: TRBJ2-5; clone size: few; CDR3 DNA: TGCAGCGTTGCTGGACAGGGAGGCGAGACCCAGTACTTC; CDR3 protein: CSVAGQGGETQYF
V gene: TRBV5-1; D gene: -; J gene: TRBJ1-1; clone size: -; CDR3 DNA: TGCGCCAGCAGCTCTGAGGTATCGAACACTGAAGCTTTCTTT; CDR3 protein: CASSSEVSNTEAFF
V gene: TRBV6-6; D gene: -; J gene: TRBJ2-1; clone size: few; CDR3 DNA: TGTGCCAGCAGTTACCTTACCACCGGCTCCTACAATGAGCAGTTCTTC; CDR3 protein: CASSYLTTGSYNEQFF
V gene: TRBV19; D gene: -; J gene: TRBJ2-1; clone size: -; CDR3 DNA: TGTGCCAGTAGGGTCCAGAATGAGCAGTTCTTC; CDR3 protein: CASRVQNEQFF
V gene: TRBV21-1; D gene: -; J gene: TRBJ2-7; clone size: -; CDR3 DNA: TGTGCCAGCAGCAAAGCCAAAAGCGGCTTCACCTACGAGCAGTACTTC; CDR3 protein: CASSKAKSGFTYEQYF
V gene: TRBV19; D gene: TRBD2; J gene: TRBJ2-2; clone size: -; CDR3 DNA: TGTGCCAGTAGGGAGACTAGCGGATCCACCGGGGAGCTGTTTTTT; CDR3 protein: CASRETSGSTGELFF
V gene: TRBV6-5; D gene: TRBD1; J gene: TRBJ2-5; clone size: -; CDR3 DNA: TGTGCCAGCAGGATTGGACAGGGGGTCCAAGAGACCCAGTACTTC; CDR3 protein: CASRIGQGVQETQYF
V gene: TRBV28; D gene: TRBD2; J gene: TRBJ2-3; clone size: -; CDR3 DNA: TGTGCCAGCCGGACTAGCTTGACAGATACGCAGTATTTT; CDR3 protein: CASRTSLTDTQYF
V gene: TRBV2; D gene: TRBD1; J gene: TRBJ1-1; clone size: once; CDR3 DNA: TGTGCCAGCAGTGTGGGACAGGGGAACACTGAAGCTTTCTTT; CDR3 protein: CASSVGQGNTEAFF
V gene: TRBV28; D gene: TRBD1; J gene: TRBJ1-1; clone size: -; CDR3 DNA: TGTGCCAGCAGTCAACGACAGGGCGAAGCTTTCTTT; CDR3 protein: CASSQRQGEAFF
V gene: TRBV7-8; D gene: -; J gene: TRBJ2-7; clone size: few; CDR3 DNA: TGTGCCAGCAGCCTCACTCACGGCTACGAGCAGTACTTC; CDR3 protein: CASSLTHGYEQYF
V gene: TRBV4-3; D gene: TRBD1; J gene: TRBJ1-4; clone size: -; CDR3 DNA: TGCGCCAGCAGCCAAGGAGACAGGGATAATGAAAAACTGTTTTTT; CDR3 protein: CASSQGDRDNEKLFF
V gene: TRBV7-8; D gene: -; J gene: TRBJ2-1; clone size: -; CDR3 DNA: TGTGCCAGCAGCCAGCTGGAGAGCCCTCACAATGAGCAGTTCTTC; CDR3 protein: CASSQLESPHNEQFF
V gene: TRBV7-7; D gene: TRBD2; J gene: TRBJ2-1; clone size: -; CDR3 DNA: TGTGCCAGCAGCTTAGATAGCGGGTCCTACAATGAGCAGTTCTTC; CDR3 protein: CASSLDSGSYNEQFF
V gene: TRBV3-1/TRBV3-2; D gene: TRBD1; J gene: TRBJ1-2; clone size: -; CDR3 DNA: TGTGCCAGCAGCCAAAATCGGGACAGTCGGGGGATCTATGGCTACACCTTC; CDR3 protein: CASSQNRDSRGIYGYTF
V gene: TRBV5-1; D gene: TRBD2; J gene: TRBJ2-1; clone size: -; CDR3 DNA: TGCGCCAGCAGCACCGGACTAGCGTTGGATGAGCAGTTCTTC; CDR3 protein: CASSTGLALDEQFF
V gene: TRBV6-5; D gene: TRBD2; J gene: TRBJ2-3; clone size: -; CDR3 DNA: TGTGCAGTTAGCGGGAGGCAAGATACGCAGTATTTT; CDR3 protein: CAVSGRQDTQYF
V gene: TRBV29-1; D gene: TRBD1; J gene: TRBJ1-1; clone size: few; CDR3 DNA: TGCAGCGTTGCCCTCCGACAGGGGGGAACTGAAGCTTTCTTT; CDR3 protein: CSVALRQGGTEAFF
V gene: TRBV6-6; D gene: TRBD1; J gene: TRBJ2-7; clone size: few; CDR3 DNA: TGTGCCAGCTCCACGGGGCAGGGGGCGCACGAGCAGTACTTC; CDR3 protein: CASSTGQGAHEQYF
V gene: TRBV4-1; D gene: -; J gene: TRBJ1-2; clone size: few; CDR3 DNA: TGCGCCAGCAGCCAAGGATTTTTTGAGCGGTTAAAATTTGGCTACACCTTC; CDR3 protein: CASSQGFFERLKFGYTF
V gene: TRBV19; D gene: TRBD1; J gene: TRBJ2-5; clone size: -; CDR3 DNA: TGTGCCAGTAGTCCCCCGGGACAGGGTTTGACCCAGTACTTC; CDR3 protein: CASSPPGQGLTQYF
V gene: TRBV2; D gene: TRBD2; J gene: TRBJ2-1; clone size: -; CDR3 DNA: TGTGCCAGCAGAGAGCGGGAGGTGTACAATGAGCAGTTCTTC; CDR3 protein: CASREREVYNEQFF
V gene: TRBV7-2; D gene: -; J gene: TRBJ2-5; clone size: -; CDR3 DNA: TGTGCCAGCAGCCCCCGGTCAGGGAATCAAGAGACCCAGTACTTC; CDR3 protein: CASSPRSGNQETQYF
V gene: TRBV7-9; D gene: TRBD1; J gene: TRBJ1-2; clone size: -; CDR3 DNA: TGTGCCAGCAGCTTAGGACAGGGGGGCGGCTATGGCTACACCTTC; CDR3 protein: CASSLGQGGGYGYTF
V gene: TRBV4-2; D gene: TRBD2; J gene: TRBJ2-5; clone size: -; CDR3 DNA: TGTGCCAGCAGCCAAGATGGAGCTAGCGGGGGGGCTAAGACCCAGTACTTC; CDR3 protein: CASSQDGASGGAKTQYF
V gene: TRBV1; D gene: -; J gene: TRBJ2-1; clone size: few; CDR3 DNA: TGCACCAGCAGCCAAGCCTTAGCGGGGAGCGAGCAGTTCTTC; CDR3 protein: CTSSQALAGSEQFF
V gene: TRBV28; D gene: -; J gene: TRBJ1-4; clone size: -; CDR3 DNA: TGTGCCAGCAGTTTAACAACGGGAACAACTAATGAAAAACTGTTTTTT; CDR3 protein: CASSLTTGTTNEKLFF